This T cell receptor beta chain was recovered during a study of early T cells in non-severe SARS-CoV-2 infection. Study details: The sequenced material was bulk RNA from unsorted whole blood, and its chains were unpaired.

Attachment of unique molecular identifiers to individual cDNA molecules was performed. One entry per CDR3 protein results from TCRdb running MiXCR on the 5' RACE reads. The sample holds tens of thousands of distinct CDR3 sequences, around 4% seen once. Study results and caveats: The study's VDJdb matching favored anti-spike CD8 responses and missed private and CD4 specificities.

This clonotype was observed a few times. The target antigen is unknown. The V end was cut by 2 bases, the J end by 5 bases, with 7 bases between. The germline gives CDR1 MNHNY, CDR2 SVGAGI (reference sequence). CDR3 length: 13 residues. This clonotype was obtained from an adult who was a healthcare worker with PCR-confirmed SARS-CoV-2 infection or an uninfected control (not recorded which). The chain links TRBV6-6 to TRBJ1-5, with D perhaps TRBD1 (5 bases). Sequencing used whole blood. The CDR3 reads CASSYTTDQPQHF. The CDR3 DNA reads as TGTGCCAGCAGTTACACGACAGATCAGCCCCAGCATTTT.